What follows describes a single T cell receptor beta chain. Profiling relied on immunoSEQ multiplex PCR, and the TCRdb table lists in-frame clones only, not all of them. The sample yields 40,000 or so clones, 90% to 95% seen once. Per the germline V gene, CDR1 is SGDLS and CDR2 is YYNGEE. The CDR3 runs 14 residues. Trimming cost V 2 bases and J 8 bases; bases outside gene matches: 7. The sample belongs to a study of T cell changes during pregnancy in multiple sclerosis. V and J are TRBV9 and TRBJ2-1; 7 bases line up with TRBD1. The input for sequencing was CD8+ T cells from peripheral blood mononuclear cells, taken in the second trimester of pregnancy. This TCR was sampled from a female donor with multiple sclerosis, enrolled in a pregnancy study. Written as DNA, the CDR3 is TGTGCCAGCAGCGTCCTGACAGGGTACGATGAGCAGTTCTTC. Its translation: CASSVLTGYDEQFF.